The 20 T cell receptor beta chains below were found in one sample sequenced in a study of blood T cells in healthy people across ages. A J-beta primer mix and a sample-barcoded 5' primer were used in a second PCR of roughly 7 to 12 cycles. TCRdb analysed the 5' RACE reads with MiXCR anew, one entry per CDR3 protein. The profile shows roughly 800,000 distinct CDR3 sequences, just under 25% of them singletons. This same sample was also taken into another study, of T cells of mothers and their children.

Sequencing was carried out using blood. Receptors originate from a boy aged 5-17 years in good health.

The table lists this clonotype with a few counts. This chain joins TRBV7-2 and TRBJ2-7; D unclear. This CDR3 is built from 13 residues. V was cut by 2 bases and J by 2 bases, with 7 bases left in between. Germline V gives CDR1 SGHTA, CDR2 FQGNSA. CDR3 sequence reads: CASSLLTPYEQYF. The CDR3 DNA reads TGTGCCAGCAGCTTATTGACTCCCTACGAGCAGTACTTC.

The V and J genes are TRBV12-3 or TRBV12-4 and TRBJ1-2; D unclear. This CDR3 spans 14 amino acids. The ends were cut back, 10 bases at V and 0 bases at J, with 15 bases in the middle. The CDR3 region is CATQVGGANYGYTF. CDR3 nucleotide sequence: TGTGCCACCCAAGTCGGAGGAGCTAACTATGGCTACACCTTC.

The chain recombines TRBV4-3 with TRBJ2-5; no firm D call. V was clipped by 0 bases and J by 5 bases, with 22 bases between them. This CDR3 is built from 18 residues. Germline V CDR1 and CDR2: LGHNA, YSLEER. The DNA for the CDR3 is TGCGCCAGCAGCCAAGAGGATAACCTAGGCCCCCTGGAGGAGACCCAGTACTTC. Its protein is CASSQEDNLGPLEETQYF.

This clonotype was picked up many times. The rearrangement uses TRBV7-9 and TRBJ2-1, with 11 bases that match TRBD2. V shed 2 bases and J 4 bases; nucleotides not matched to a gene: 4. The V gene's germline CDR1 is SEHNR and CDR2 FQNEAQ (reference sequence). This CDR3 is 16 amino acids long. The CDR3 spells CASSLLAGGLYNEQFF. For the CDR3, the DNA is TGTGCCAGCAGCTTACTAGCGGGGGGCCTATACAATGAGCAGTTCTTC.

V usage is TRBV29-1 and J usage is TRBJ2-1; D is undetermined. Trimming removed 7 bases from V and 2 bases from J, with 12 bases in between. CDR3 length: 13 residues. Germline values: CDR1 SQVTM, CDR2 ANQGSEA. CDR3 sequence (DNA): TGCAGCGCCCGGGCGGAACCCTACAATGAGCAGTTCTTC. It encodes CSARAEPYNEQFF.

This clonotype was observed a handful of times. The V call is TRBV7-9, the J call TRBJ2-5; D is undetermined. Gene TRBJ2-7 matches the end of the DNA better, so the J call may be wrong. Germline-derived CDR1 and CDR2 are SEHNR and FQNEAQ (reference sequence). This CDR3 comprises 13 residues. In nucleotides, the CDR3 is TGTGCCAGCAGCTCCCCCTTGGCCTACGAGCAGTACTTC. Its translation is CASSSPLAYEQYF.

This chain connects TRBV12-3 or TRBV12-4 to TRBJ2-3, with 12 positions matching TRBD2. The CDR3 totals 17 residues. V shed 5 bases, J shed 4 bases, and the junction held 10 bases outside the gene matches. The CDR3 spells CASSVTSGRSSADTQYF. The CDR3 nucleotides are TGTGCCAGCAGTGTAACTAGCGGGAGGTCTAGCGCAGATACGCAGTATTTT.

This clonotype occurred a few times. V usage is TRBV12-3 or TRBV12-4 and J usage is TRBJ2-7, with TRBD1 matching over 10 bases. This CDR3 is built from 14 residues. The V and J ends lost 7 bases and 3 bases, in that order; junction bases with no gene match: 6. This chain's CDR3 is CASTGQGGYYEQYF. DNA for the CDR3: TGTGCCAGCACCGGACAGGGGGGCTACTACGAGCAGTACTTC.

The chain uses TRBV12-3 or TRBV12-4 and TRBJ2-5; 7 nucleotides align to TRBD1. V dropped 5 bases and J dropped 11; count of bases not matched to a gene: 5. The CDR3 covers 11 residues. The CDR3 loop reads CASSPGQVQYF. CDR3 DNA sequence: TGTGCCAGCAGTCCTGGACAGGTTCAGTACTTC.

The chain couples TRBV4-1 to TRBJ2-7, with TRBD1 as a possible D gene (5 bases). The CDR3 covers 14 residues. In germline, CDR1 is MGHRA, CDR2 YSYEKL. Trimming took off 3 bases at V and 5 bases at J, with 14 bases between the two ends. Here the CDR3 reads CASSHVAGFNEQYF. In DNA form, the CDR3 reads TGCGCCAGCAGCCATGTGGCAGGGTTCAACGAGCAGTACTTC.

This chain connects TRBV5-1 to TRBJ2-6; D gene ambiguous. Germline V lookup: CDR1 SGHRS, CDR2 YFSETQ. The V and J ends lost 1 base and 0 bases respectively, with 8 bases between them. The CDR3 runs to 16 residues. The CDR3 sequence: CASSLTVNSGANVLTF. The DNA of the CDR3 is TGCGCCAGCAGCTTGACCGTCAACTCTGGGGCCAACGTCCTGACTTTC.

This clonotype was counted only a few times. The chain combines TRBV28 with TRBJ1-2; tentatively, D is TRBD1 (5 bases). Germline assignment: CDR1 MDHEN and CDR2 SYDVKM. This CDR3 has 13 residues. V was trimmed by 8 bases and J by 2 bases, leaving 12 bases between them. CDR3 residues: CASLSGVNYGYTF. The CDR3 DNA reads TGTGCCAGCCTTTCGGGGGTCAACTATGGCTACACCTTC.

This rearrangement joins TRBV29-1 to TRBJ2-7; the D is unclear. Germline V CDR1 and CDR2: SQVTM, ANQGSEA. V was pared by 7 bases and J by 0 bases, with 10 bases between. The CDR3 spans 12 residues. As DNA, the CDR3 is TGCAGCGCGGTGACTCCCTCCTACGAGCAGTACTTC. As protein: CSAVTPSYEQYF.

In this sample, this clonotype turned up a few times. This chain joins TRBV27 and TRBJ2-6; D may be TRBD1 or TRBD2 (5 bases each). The length of the CDR3 is 17 residues. The V end lost 5 bases, the J end lost 1 base, and 15 bases lay between the germline ends. The V gene's germline CDR1 is MNHEY and CDR2 SMNVEV (reference sequence). The DNA for the CDR3 is TGTGCCAGCAGTGATGGACGGGGCCGGTCTGGGGCCAACGTCCTGACTTTC. This translates into CASSDGRGRSGANVLTF.

This clonotype turned up a few times. V gene TRBV28 combines with J gene TRBJ2-7, with a tentative D call TRBD1 (6 bases). This CDR3 is built from 13 residues. Germline CDR1 reads MDHEN; CDR2 reads SYDVKM. Trimming stripped 6 bases from V and 3 bases from J, with 12 bases between. CDR3: CASRPTGFYEQYF. CDR3 DNA: TGTGCCAGCAGGCCGACAGGATTCTACGAGCAGTACTTC.

This chain connects TRBV12-3 or TRBV12-4 to TRBJ2-5; the D is unclear. The J call may be in error: the DNA end matches TRBJ2-7 better. There are 13 residues in the CDR3. The CDR3 protein is CASSSTDEYEQYF. The CDR3 coding sequence is TGTGCCAGCAGTTCCACGGACGAGTACGAGCAGTACTTC.

The V gene is TRBV6-5, the J gene TRBJ2-5, with D perhaps being TRBD1 or TRBD2 (5 bases each). The germline V gene has CDR1 MNHEY and CDR2 SVGAGI. The V gene lost 6 bases and the J gene lost 2 bases, with 13 bases spanning the gap. This CDR3 contains 14 residues. CDR3 region: CASSHGALQETQYF. CDR3 bases: TGTGCCAGCAGCCACGGGGCACTTCAAGAGACCCAGTACTTC.

V is TRBV28 and J is TRBJ2-7; possibly TRBD1 for D (6 bases). This CDR3 comprises 15 residues. V lost 5 bases, J lost 1 base, and 15 bases lay in between. The germline V gene encodes CDR1 MDHEN and CDR2 SYDVKM. CDR3 amino acids: CASSADRNLSYEQYF. The CDR3 DNA reads TGTGCCAGCAGTGCGGACAGAAATCTTTCCTACGAGCAGTACTTC.

The chain combines TRBV5-1 with TRBJ2-2; D unresolved. Germline assignment: CDR1 SGHRS and CDR2 YFSETQ. Trimming stripped 4 bases from V and 3 bases from J, with 7 bases between. The CDR3 totals 13 residues. CDR3 bases: TGCGCCAGCAGCGGGTCAGACACCGGGGAGCTGTTTTTT. This translates into CASSGSDTGELFF.

The chain has TRBV6-5 and TRBJ1-4; D gene uncertain. The CDR3 runs 15 residues. Germline V gene lookup returns CDR1 MNHEY and CDR2 SVGAGI. V lost 2 bases and J lost 4, with 11 bases in between. The CDR3 DNA sequence: TGTGCCAGCAGTTACCGAGAGCCTATTAATGAAAAACTGTTTTTT. Protein product: CASSYREPINEKLFF.